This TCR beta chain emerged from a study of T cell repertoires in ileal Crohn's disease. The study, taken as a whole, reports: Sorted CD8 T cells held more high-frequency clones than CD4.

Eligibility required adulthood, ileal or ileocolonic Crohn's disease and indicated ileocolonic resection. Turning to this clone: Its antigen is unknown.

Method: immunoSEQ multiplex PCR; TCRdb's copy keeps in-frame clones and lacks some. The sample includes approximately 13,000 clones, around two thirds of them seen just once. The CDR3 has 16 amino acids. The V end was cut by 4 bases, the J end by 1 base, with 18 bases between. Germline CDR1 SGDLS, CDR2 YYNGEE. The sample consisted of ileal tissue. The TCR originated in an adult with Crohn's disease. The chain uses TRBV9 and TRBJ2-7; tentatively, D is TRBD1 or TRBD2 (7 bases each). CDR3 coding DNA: TGTGCCAGCAGCCAGGGGGGGACTTTTGGTTCCTACGAGCAGTACTTC. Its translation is CASSQGGTFGSYEQYF.